This section outlines one T cell receptor (beta chain) sequence together with its context. This entry belongs to a study of CD8+ T cells in alopecia areata. Study context: Treated individuals took tofacitinib by mouth, 5 to 10 mg twice daily.

The germline V gene encodes CDR1 SGHRS and CDR2 YFSETQ. Deletions cut 4 bases from V and 5 bases from J, with 15 bases between. The CDR3 loop spans 14 amino acids. Treatment described: oral pan-JAK inhibitor, 5-10 mg twice daily. Sequencing used cDNA as its template, made by extracting RNA and reverse transcribing it. The data were produced by immunoSEQ multiplex PCR, yet TCRdb's version contains in-frame clones alone and is incomplete. The data show 200,000 to 250,000 clones, with 64% seen just once and 4% to 4.5% held by the top ten. This TCR was recovered from a human donor with alopecia areata. This specimen was CD4+ T cells sorted from blood, taken at week 4, from a patient treated with tofacitinib. The chain links TRBV5-1 to TRBJ1-1; D ambiguous. CDR3 nucleotide sequence: TGCGCCAGCAGCGTGGCGGGGAGTGAAACTGAAGCTTTCTTT. This encodes CASSVAGSETEAFF.